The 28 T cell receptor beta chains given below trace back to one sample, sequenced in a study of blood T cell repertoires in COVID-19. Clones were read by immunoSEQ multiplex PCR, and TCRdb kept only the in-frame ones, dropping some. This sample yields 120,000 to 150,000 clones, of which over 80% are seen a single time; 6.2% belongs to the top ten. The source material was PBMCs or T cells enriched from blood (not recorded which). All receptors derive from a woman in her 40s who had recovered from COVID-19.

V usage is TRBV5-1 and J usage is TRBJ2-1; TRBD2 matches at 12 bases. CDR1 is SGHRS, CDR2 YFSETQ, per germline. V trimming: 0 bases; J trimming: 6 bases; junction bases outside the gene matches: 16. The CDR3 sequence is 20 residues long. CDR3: CASSLGEFYGTSGFVNEQFF. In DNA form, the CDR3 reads TGCGCCAGCAGCTTGGGGGAGTTCTACGGGACTAGCGGGTTCGTCAATGAGCAGTTCTTC.

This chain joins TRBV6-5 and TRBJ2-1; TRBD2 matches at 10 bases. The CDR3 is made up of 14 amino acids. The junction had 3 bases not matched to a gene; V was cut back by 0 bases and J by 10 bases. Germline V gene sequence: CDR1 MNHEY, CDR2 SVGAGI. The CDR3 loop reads CASSYSGLAEEQFF. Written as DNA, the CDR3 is TGTGCCAGCAGTTACTCCGGACTAGCGGAGGAGCAGTTCTTC.

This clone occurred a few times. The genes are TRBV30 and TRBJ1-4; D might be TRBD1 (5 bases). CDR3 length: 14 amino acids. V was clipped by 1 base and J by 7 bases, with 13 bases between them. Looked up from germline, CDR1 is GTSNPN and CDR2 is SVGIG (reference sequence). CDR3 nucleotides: TGTGCCTGGAGTGGGGGCACTTGGGGTGAAAAACTGTTTTTT. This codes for CAWSGGTWGEKLFF.

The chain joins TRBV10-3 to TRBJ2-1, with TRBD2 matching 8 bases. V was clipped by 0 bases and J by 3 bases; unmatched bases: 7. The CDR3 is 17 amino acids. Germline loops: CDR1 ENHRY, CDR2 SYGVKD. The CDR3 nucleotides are TGTGCCATCAGTGAGTCGAGGGCGGGGGGCAGCTACAATGAGCAGTTCTTC. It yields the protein CAISESRAGGSYNEQFF.

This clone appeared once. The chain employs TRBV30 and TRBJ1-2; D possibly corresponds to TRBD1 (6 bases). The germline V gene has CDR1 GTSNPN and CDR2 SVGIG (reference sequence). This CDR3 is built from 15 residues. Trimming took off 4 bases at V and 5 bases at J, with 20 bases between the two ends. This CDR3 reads CAWNPGGFGTYGYTF. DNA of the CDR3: TGTGCCTGGAATCCGGGGGGATTTGGGACATATGGCTACACCTTC.

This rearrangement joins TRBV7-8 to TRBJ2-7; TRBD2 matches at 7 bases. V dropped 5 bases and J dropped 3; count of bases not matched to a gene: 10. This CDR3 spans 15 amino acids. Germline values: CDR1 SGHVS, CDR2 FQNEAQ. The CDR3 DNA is TGTGCCAGCAGCCGCGAAGGGGCTAGCGGCTACGAGCAGTACTTC. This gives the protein CASSREGASGYEQYF.

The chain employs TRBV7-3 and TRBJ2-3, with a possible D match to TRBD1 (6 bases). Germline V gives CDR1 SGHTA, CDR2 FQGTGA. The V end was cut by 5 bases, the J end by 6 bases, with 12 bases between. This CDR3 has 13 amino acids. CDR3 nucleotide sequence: TGTGCCAGCAGCCGACAGGCCGCGGATACGCAGTATTTT. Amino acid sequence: CASSRQAADTQYF.

In DNA form, the CDR3 reads TGCGCCAGCAGCCCCTGGGAGGGCTCCTACGAGCAGTACTTC. Amino acids: CASSPWEGSYEQYF. The V gene is TRBV5-1, the J gene TRBJ2-7; TRBD2 matches at 7 bases. This CDR3 is built from 14 residues. Germline-derived CDR1 and CDR2 are SGHRS and YFSETQ. Losses at the gene ends were 4 bases for V and 0 bases for J; bases not matched to a gene: 4.

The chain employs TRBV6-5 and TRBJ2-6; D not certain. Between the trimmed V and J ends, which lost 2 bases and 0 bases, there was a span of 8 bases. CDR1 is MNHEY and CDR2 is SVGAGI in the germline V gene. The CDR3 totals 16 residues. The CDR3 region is CASSYEALSGANVLTF. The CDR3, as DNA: TGTGCCAGCAGTTACGAGGCCCTCTCTGGGGCCAACGTCCTGACTTTC.

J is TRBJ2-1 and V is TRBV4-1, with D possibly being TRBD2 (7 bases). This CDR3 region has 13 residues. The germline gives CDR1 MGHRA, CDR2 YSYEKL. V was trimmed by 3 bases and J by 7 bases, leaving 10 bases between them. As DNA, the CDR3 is TGCGCCAGCAGCCAGGGGGGGCAGAATGAGCAGTTCTTC. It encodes CASSQGGQNEQFF.

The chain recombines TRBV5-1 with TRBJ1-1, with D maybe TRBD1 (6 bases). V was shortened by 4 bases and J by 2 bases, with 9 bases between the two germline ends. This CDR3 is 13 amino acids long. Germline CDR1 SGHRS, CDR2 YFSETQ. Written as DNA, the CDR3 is TGCGCCAGCAGCCAGGGGAGCAACACTGAAGCTTTCTTT. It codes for CASSQGSNTEAFF.

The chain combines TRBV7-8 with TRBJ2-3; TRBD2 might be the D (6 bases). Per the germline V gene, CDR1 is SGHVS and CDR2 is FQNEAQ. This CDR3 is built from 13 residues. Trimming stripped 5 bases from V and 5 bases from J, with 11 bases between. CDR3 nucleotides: TGTGCCAGCAGCCGGGGACTGGTAGATACGCAGTATTTT. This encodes CASSRGLVDTQYF.

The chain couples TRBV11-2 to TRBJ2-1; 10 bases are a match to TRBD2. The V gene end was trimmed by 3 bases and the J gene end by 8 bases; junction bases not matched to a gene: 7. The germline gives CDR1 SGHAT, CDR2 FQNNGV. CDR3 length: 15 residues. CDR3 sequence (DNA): TGTGCCAGCAGCTTTTCCCCGGGACTAGCGTATGAGCAGTTCTTC. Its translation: CASSFSPGLAYEQFF.

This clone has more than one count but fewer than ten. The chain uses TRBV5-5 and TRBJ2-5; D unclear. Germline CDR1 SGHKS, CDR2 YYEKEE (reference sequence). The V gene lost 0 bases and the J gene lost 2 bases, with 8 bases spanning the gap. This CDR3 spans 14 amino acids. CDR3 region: CASSLGQQQETQYF. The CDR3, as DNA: TGTGCCAGCAGCTTGGGGCAACAACAAGAGACCCAGTACTTC.

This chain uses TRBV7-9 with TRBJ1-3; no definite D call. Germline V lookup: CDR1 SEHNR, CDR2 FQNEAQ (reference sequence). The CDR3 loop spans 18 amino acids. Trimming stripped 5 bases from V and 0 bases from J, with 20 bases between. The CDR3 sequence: CASSETMPGIDSGNTIYF. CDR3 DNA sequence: TGTGCCAGCAGCGAGACCATGCCGGGAATAGACTCTGGAAACACCATATATTTT.

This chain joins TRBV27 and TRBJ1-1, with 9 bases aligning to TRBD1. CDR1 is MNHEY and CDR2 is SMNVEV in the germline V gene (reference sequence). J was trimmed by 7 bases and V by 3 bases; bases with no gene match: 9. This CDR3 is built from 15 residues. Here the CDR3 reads CASSFWTGDGSEAFF. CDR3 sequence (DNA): TGTGCCAGCAGTTTCTGGACAGGGGATGGTAGTGAAGCTTTCTTT.

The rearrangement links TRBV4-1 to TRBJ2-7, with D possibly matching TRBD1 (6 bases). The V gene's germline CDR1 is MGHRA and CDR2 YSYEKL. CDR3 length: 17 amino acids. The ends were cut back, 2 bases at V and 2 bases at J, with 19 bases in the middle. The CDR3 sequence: CASSQTFGPDRTYEQYF. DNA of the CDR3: TGCGCCAGCAGCCAAACCTTCGGCCCCGACAGGACCTACGAGCAGTACTTC.

The CDR3 loop is CASSPGVTGELFF. CDR3 DNA: TGTGCCAGCAGTCCAGGGGTTACCGGGGAGCTGTTTTTT. The chain uses TRBV12-3 or TRBV12-4 and TRBJ2-2, with D tentatively TRBD1 (6 bases). CDR3 size: 13 residues. V was trimmed by 5 bases and J by 5 bases, leaving 9 bases between them.

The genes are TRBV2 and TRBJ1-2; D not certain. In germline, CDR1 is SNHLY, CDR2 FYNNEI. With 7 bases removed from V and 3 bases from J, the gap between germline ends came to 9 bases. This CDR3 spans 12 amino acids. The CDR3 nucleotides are TGTGCCAGCACCGACACCTACTATGGCTACACCTTC. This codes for CASTDTYYGYTF.

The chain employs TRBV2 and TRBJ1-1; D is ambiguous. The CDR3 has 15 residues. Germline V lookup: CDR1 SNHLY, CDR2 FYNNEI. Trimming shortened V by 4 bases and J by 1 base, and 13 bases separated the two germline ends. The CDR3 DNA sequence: TGTGCCAGCAGTGGATTAGAAGAGGGGAACACTGAAGCTTTCTTT. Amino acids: CASSGLEEGNTEAFF. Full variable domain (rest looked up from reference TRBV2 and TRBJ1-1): EPEVTQTPSHQVTQMGQEVILRCVPISNHLYFYWYRQILGQKVEFLVSFYNNEISEKSEIFDDQFSVERPDGSNFTLKIRSTKLEDSAMYFCASSGLEEGNTEAFFGQGTRLTVV.

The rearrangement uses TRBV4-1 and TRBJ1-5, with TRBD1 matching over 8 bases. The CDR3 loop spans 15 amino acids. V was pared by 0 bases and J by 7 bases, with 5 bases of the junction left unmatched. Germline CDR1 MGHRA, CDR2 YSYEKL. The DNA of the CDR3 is TGCGCCAGCAGCCAAGAGGACAGGGAGGGACAGCCCCAGCATTTT. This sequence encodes CASSQEDREGQPQHF.

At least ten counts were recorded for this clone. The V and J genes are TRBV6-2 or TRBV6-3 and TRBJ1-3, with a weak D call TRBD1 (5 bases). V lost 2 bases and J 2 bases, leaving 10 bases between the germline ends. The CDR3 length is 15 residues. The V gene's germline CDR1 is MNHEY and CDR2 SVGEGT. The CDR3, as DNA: TGTGCCAGCAGTTACGGGGGGGGAGCTGGAAACACCATATATTTT. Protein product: CASSYGGGAGNTIYF.

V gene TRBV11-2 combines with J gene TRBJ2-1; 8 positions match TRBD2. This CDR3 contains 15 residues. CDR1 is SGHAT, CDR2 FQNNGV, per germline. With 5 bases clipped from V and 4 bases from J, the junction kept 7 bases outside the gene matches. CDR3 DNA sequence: TGTGCCAGCAGCCGAACAAGCGGGAGTTACAATGAGCAGTTCTTC. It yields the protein CASSRTSGSYNEQFF. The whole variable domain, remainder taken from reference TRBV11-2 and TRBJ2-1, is EAGVAQSPRYKIIEKRQSVAFWCNPISGHATLYWYQQILGQGPKLLIQFQNNGVVDDSQLPKDRFSAERLKGVDSTLKIQPAKLEDSAVYLCASSRTSGSYNEQFFGPGTRLTVL.

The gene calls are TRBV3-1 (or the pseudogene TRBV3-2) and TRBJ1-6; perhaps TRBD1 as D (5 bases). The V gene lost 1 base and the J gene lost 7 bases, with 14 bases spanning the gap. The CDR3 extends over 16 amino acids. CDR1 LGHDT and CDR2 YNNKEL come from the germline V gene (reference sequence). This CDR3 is CASSQGAGLANSPLHF. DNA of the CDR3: TGTGCCAGCAGCCAAGGGGCAGGGTTGGCCAATTCACCCCTCCACTTT.

The DNA for the CDR3 is TGTGCCTGGACGGGACAGAAACGATATGGCTACACCTTC. Translating gives CAWTGQKRYGYTF. The chain couples TRBV30 to TRBJ1-2; 7 bases line up with TRBD1. The CDR3 length is 13 residues. Unmatched junction bases numbered 7, after V lost 4 bases and J lost 5 bases. Germline V gene data show CDR1 as GTSNPN and CDR2 as SVGIG (reference sequence).

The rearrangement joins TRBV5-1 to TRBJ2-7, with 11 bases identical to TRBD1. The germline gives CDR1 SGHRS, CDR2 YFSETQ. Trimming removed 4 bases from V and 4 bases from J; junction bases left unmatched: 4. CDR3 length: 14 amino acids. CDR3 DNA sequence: TGCGCCAGCAGCCCGGGACAGGGGGTGTACGAGCAGTACTTC. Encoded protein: CASSPGQGVYEQYF.

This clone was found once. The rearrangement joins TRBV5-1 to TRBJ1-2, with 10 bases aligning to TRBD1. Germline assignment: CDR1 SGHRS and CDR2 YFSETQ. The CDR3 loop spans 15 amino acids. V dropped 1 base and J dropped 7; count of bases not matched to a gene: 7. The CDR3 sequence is CASSLSGTGARGYTF. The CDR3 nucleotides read TGCGCCAGCAGCTTGTCCGGGACAGGGGCTCGTGGCTACACCTTC. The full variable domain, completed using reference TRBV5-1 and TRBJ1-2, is KAGVTQTPRYLIKTRGQQVTLSCSPISGHRSVSWYQQTPGQGLQFLFEYFSETQRNKGNFPGRFSGRQFSNSRSEMNVSTLELGDSALYLCASSLSGTGARGYTFGSGTRLTVV.

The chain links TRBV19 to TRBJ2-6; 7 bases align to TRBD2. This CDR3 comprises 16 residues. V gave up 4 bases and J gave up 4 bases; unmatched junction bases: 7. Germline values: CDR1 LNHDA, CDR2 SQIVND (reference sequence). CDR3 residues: CASSTGEGLGANVLTF. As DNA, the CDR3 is TGTGCCAGTAGTACGGGGGAGGGGCTGGGGGCCAACGTCCTGACTTTC.